The T cell receptor beta chain under discussion was sequenced for a study of cytomegalovirus exposure and HLA in healthy donors. At the level of the study: Early released data had about 85 million unique TCRs, all coming from HLA-typed donors. Study findings and constraints: In a later analysis, DRB1 alleles had the most associated TCRs; HLA-C alleles the fewest.

The PCR was carried out with 60 Vbeta primers and 13 Jbeta primers. The data were produced by immunoSEQ multiplex PCR, yet TCRdb's version contains in-frame clones alone and is incomplete. The sample lists roughly 190,000 clones, roughly nine tenths seen once, with approximately 0.98% in the top ten. Sampled while nominally healthy, donors likely had unrecorded immune exposures. In regard to this clone: Antigen unknown.

Source material: PBMCs. The receptor was isolated from a boy aged 2 to 10 in good health and CMV-seronegative.

The DNA of the CDR3 is TGTGCCAGCAGCCCCGGGACTAGCGGGAGGGCCCCGTGGGAGCAGTACTTC. Amino acids: CASSPGTSGRAPWEQYF. This rearrangement joins TRBV11-2 to TRBJ2-7; 16 bases fit TRBD2. The CDR3 extends over 17 amino acids. V shed 5 bases, J shed 7 bases, and the junction held 11 bases outside the gene matches. Germline CDR1 SGHAT, CDR2 FQNNGV.